At least ten counts were recorded for the clone carrying this T cell receptor beta chain. Its antigen is still unknown. TCRdb re-called the 5' RACE reads through MiXCR, storing one row per CDR3 protein. The sample includes hundreds of thousands of distinct CDR3 sequences, roughly 6% of them seen just once. This CDR3 region has 13 residues. V lost 5 bases, J lost 7 bases, and 11 bases lay in between. The germline gives CDR1 LNHNV, CDR2 YYDKDF (reference sequence). The data were obtained in a study of identical twins. Study-level findings and limits: In drawing conclusions, the study used cross-sectional statistical analysis and did not follow the same donors.

The sequencing input was naive T cells sorted from blood. This chain connects TRBV15 to TRBJ1-4; D is unresolved. This TCR was recovered from a man aged 18 to 35 in good health. CDR3 sequence: CATSLDVLEKLFF. The CDR3 coding sequence is TGTGCCACCAGCCTGGACGTTCTTGAAAAACTGTTTTTT. Using reference TRBV15 and TRBJ1-4 for the parts outside the CDR3, the full variable domain is DAMVIQNPRYQVTQFGKPVTLSCSQTLNHNVMYWYQQKSSQAPKLLFHYYDKDFNNEADTPDNFQSRRPNTSFCFLDIRSPGLGDTAMYLCATSLDVLEKLFFGSGTQLSVL.